The 5 T cell receptor beta chains below were found in one sample sequenced in a study of blood T cell repertoires in COVID-19. Data came from immunoSEQ multiplex PCR; TCRdb stores just in-frame clones and leaves some out. The data contain 90,000 to 95,000 clones, 70% to 90% of them singletons. Input material: peripheral blood. The receptor set was obtained from a woman of 80 years or more with active COVID-19.

The J gene is TRBJ1-5, the V gene TRBV19; 7 bases match TRBD1. The CDR3 totals 17 residues. Germline V lookup: CDR1 LNHDA, CDR2 SQIVND (reference sequence). Germline trimming cut 8 bases from V and 0 bases from J; bases unmatched to any gene: 13. In nucleotides, the CDR3 is TGTGCCAGTGAGACCGGGACAGTCCTTTATAGCAATCAGCCCCAGCATTTT. Amino acid sequence: CASETGTVLYSNQPQHF.

The chain's CDR3 is CASSSASAGWTGELFF. CDR3 sequence (DNA): TGTGCCAGCAGCTCTGCCTCAGCGGGATGGACCGGGGAGCTGTTTTTT. This chain uses TRBV7-2 with TRBJ2-2; TRBD2 aligns across 7 bases. The V segment lost 4 bases and the J segment 5 bases; nucleotides outside the gene matches: 10. Germline assignment: CDR1 SGHTA and CDR2 FQGNSA. CDR3 length equals 16 residues.

The chain joins TRBV9 to TRBJ2-2; TRBD1 agrees at 7 bases. In germline, CDR1 is SGDLS, CDR2 YYNGEE. CDR3 length: 16 amino acids. V lost 0 bases to trimming and J lost 1 base; unmatched junction nucleotides: 3. The DNA of the CDR3 is TGTGCCAGCAGCGTAGGGCAGGGGGTGAACACCGGGGAGCTGTTTTTT. It translates to CASSVGQGVNTGELFF.

V usage is TRBV10-3 and J usage is TRBJ2-3; 9 bases line up with TRBD2. V was clipped by 2 bases and J by 3 bases; unmatched bases: 6. The CDR3 has 16 amino acids. Germline CDR1 is ENHRY and CDR2 is SYGVKD. CDR3 DNA sequence: TGTGCCATCAGTGAGAGAGCGGGGGGCGGGACAGATACGCAGTATTTT. Its protein is CAISERAGGGTDTQYF.

The rearrangement uses TRBV6-1 and TRBJ2-1; D may be TRBD2 (7 bases). The CDR3 runs 14 residues. The V gene lost 1 base and the J gene lost 9 bases, with 13 bases spanning the gap. Germline V CDR1 and CDR2: MNHNS, SASEGT. CDR3 coding DNA: TGTGCCAGCAGTGAAGTAGGGGGGGTTCTTGAGCAGTTCTTC. It encodes CASSEVGGVLEQFF.